These T cell receptor beta chains were read from a single sample in a study of cytomegalovirus exposure and HLA in healthy donors. Clones were sequenced by immunoSEQ multiplex PCR, and TCRdb holds only the in-frame ones, with some missing. The top ten hold about 2.4% of the sample, which has roughly 150,000 clones, approximately 80% seen once. Sequences were obtained from PBMCs. These receptors all come from a male donor in good health and CMV-seronegative. Both conserved end residues are part of each CDR3. D genes are given only for firm matches. The listing skips clone size in some rows; elsewhere it reads once, few, many or a size class.

cdr3_nt | cdr3_aa | j_call | v_call | clone_size | d_call
TGTGCCAGCACCTACTCTGGGGGGACAGATACGCAGTATTTT | CASTYSGGTDTQYF | TRBJ2-3 | TRBV6-5 | . | .
TGTGCCGGAGGGACTAGCCGGGAGACCCAGTACTTC | CAGGTSRETQYF | TRBJ2-5 | TRBV6-5 | . | TRBD2
TGTGCCAGCAGCTTATGGCCAATGGGACAGGGTGTTGACTACGAGCAGTACTTC | CASSLWPMGQGVDYEQYF | TRBJ2-7 | TRBV7-6 | once | TRBD1
TGTGCCAGCAGTTACGGGGACAGGGGGATGTCGGGCTACCCCTTC | CASSYGDRGMSGYPF | TRBJ1-2 | TRBV6-5 | . | TRBD1
TGTGCCAGTGGCGACAGGGGGCGCGTAAAACTGTTTTTT | CASGDRGRVKLFF | TRBJ1-4 | TRBV19 | . | TRBD1
TGTGCCAGCATCCTAGGGGGAAAGACCTACGAGCAGTACTTC | CASILGGKTYEQYF | TRBJ2-7 | TRBV28 | once | .
TGTGCCAGCAGCCCCAAAACTGGACTAGCGGGAGGGCCAACCCAAGAGACCCAGTACTTC | CASSPKTGLAGGPTQETQYF | TRBJ2-5 | TRBV5-4 | . | TRBD2
TGTGCCAGCAGTGACGACATCTACGAGCAGTACTTC | CASSDDIYEQYF | TRBJ2-7 | TRBV2 | . | .
TGTGCCAGTAGTACCCCCATGGGGACTAGCACAGATACGCAGTATTTT | CASSTPMGTSTDTQYF | TRBJ2-3 | TRBV19 | . | .
TGCGCCAGCAGCTTGGTCCCAGGGGAGAACACTGAAGCTTTCTTT | CASSLVPGENTEAFF | TRBJ1-1 | TRBV5-1 | few | .
TGTGCCAGCAGTGGGGACTTCACAGATACGCAGTATTTT | CASSGDFTDTQYF | TRBJ2-3 | TRBV25-1 | . | .
TGTGCCAGCAGCCAAGATCTTAGCGGGAGGACGGCCGGGGAGCTGTTTTTT | CASSQDLSGRTAGELFF | TRBJ2-2 | TRBV4-2 | . | TRBD2
TGCGCCAGCAGCCCCCGAGGGAGTAGCGGGAGTGTAGCCAAAAACATTCAGTACTTC | CASSPRGSSGSVAKNIQYF | TRBJ2-4 | TRBV4-3 | . | TRBD2
TGTGCCAGCAGCTCCTCCGGGACAGGGACCTACGAGCAGTACTTC | CASSSSGTGTYEQYF | TRBJ2-7 | TRBV7-9 | . | TRBD1
TGTGCCAGCAGCCAAGGGACACTCCTAGGGGAAAAACTGTTTTTT | CASSQGTLLGEKLFF | TRBJ1-4 | TRBV7-9 | few | .
TGTGCCAGCAGCTGGACCGACAGGGTACAAGAGACCCAGTACTTC | CASSWTDRVQETQYF | TRBJ2-5 | TRBV28 | . | TRBD1
TGTGCCAGCAGTTACGAAGGGGTCGAGCAGTACTTC | CASSYEGVEQYF | TRBJ2-7 | TRBV6-6 | . | .
TGTGCCAGCACTCCCCTGGGGGGAGAAGGTCGTTACGAGCAGTACTTC | CASTPLGGEGRYEQYF | TRBJ2-7 | TRBV27 | . | .
TGTGCCAGCAGCCAAGGGGGGACAGGTCCTCCCGAAGCTTTCTTT | CASSQGGTGPPEAFF | TRBJ1-1 | TRBV4-2 | . | TRBD1
TGTGCCAGCAGTTCTCCCGGGGACAGGGCCTACGAGCAGTACTTC | CASSSPGDRAYEQYF | TRBJ2-7 | TRBV6-6 | . | TRBD1
TGTGCCAGCTCACCCTTTAATGGCGGGGGGGCCGCAGATACGCAGTATTTT | CASSPFNGGGAADTQYF | TRBJ2-3 | TRBV18 | . | TRBD2
TGTGCCAGCGCAAGCGGGGGTCCAGGGGGGTACGAGCAGTACTTC | CASASGGPGGYEQYF | TRBJ2-7 | TRBV2 | . | .
TGTGCCAGTAGTGGAGAGACAGGGCCCTATGAAAAACTGTTTTTT | CASSGETGPYEKLFF | TRBJ1-4 | TRBV19 | . | TRBD1
TGCGCCAGCAGCCGGGGGACAGGGGCCCGGAACACTGAAGCTTTCTTT | CASSRGTGARNTEAFF | TRBJ1-1 | TRBV5-1 | . | TRBD1
TGTGCCAGCAGACGACAGGCGAACACCGGGGAGCTGTTTTTT | CASRRQANTGELFF | TRBJ2-2 | TRBV6-4 | . | .
TGTGCCAGCAGCTTGGGCGGGGGGTGGCAAGAGACCCAGTACTTC | CASSLGGGWQETQYF | TRBJ2-5 | TRBV5-4 | . | TRBD2
TGTGCCAGCAGTATGGACAGGGGGTGGAATCAGCCCCAGCATTTT | CASSMDRGWNQPQHF | TRBJ1-5 | TRBV27 | . | TRBD1
TGTGCCAGCAGCGTCGAACAGGGGACCCAGTACTTC | CASSVEQGTQYF | TRBJ2-5 | TRBV9 | . | .
TGTGCCAGCAGTCAGTCAAATACACAGCCCCAGCATTTT | CASSQSNTQPQHF | TRBJ1-5 | TRBV6-5 | . | .
TGTGCCAGCAGCTTTTCCTCGTCGTCCTACAATGAGCAGTTCTTC | CASSFSSSSYNEQFF | TRBJ2-1 | TRBV11-2 | . | .
TGCGCCAGCAGCCAAGACGGGGGTATGGGCACCGGGGAGCTGTTTTTT | CASSQDGGMGTGELFF | TRBJ2-2 | TRBV4-3 | . | .
TGTGCCAGCAGCGTAGCCTATTATGGCTACACCTTC | CASSVAYYGYTF | TRBJ1-2 | TRBV9 | . | .
TGTGCCAGCAGCATCGGGGGGGAGCAGTACTTC | CASSIGGEQYF | TRBJ2-7 | TRBV11-2 | . | TRBD2
TGTGCCAGCAGCTCCCCGACTAGCGGCTCCTACAATGAGCAGTTCTTC | CASSSPTSGSYNEQFF | TRBJ2-1 | TRBV7-8 | . | TRBD2
TGTGCCAGCAGCTCAGTCCTAGCGGGGGAAGAGACCCAGTACTTC | CASSSVLAGEETQYF | TRBJ2-5 | TRBV7-4 | few | TRBD2
TGTGCCAGCAGTGTTGCGGGGGGTTGGACAGATACGCAGTATTTT | CASSVAGGWTDTQYF | TRBJ2-3 | TRBV6-1 | few | TRBD2
TGTGCCAGCAGCTTGGCCGGGGTTGACGAGCAGTACTTC | CASSLAGVDEQYF | TRBJ2-7 | TRBV5-4 | . | .
TGTGCCAGCAGTGAGTTCGAACAGGTCGAGCAGTACTTC | CASSEFEQVEQYF | TRBJ2-7 | TRBV6-1 | few | .
TGTGCCAGCAGCTCAGGACTAGCCGGGGGGGCAGATACGCAGTATTTT | CASSSGLAGGADTQYF | TRBJ2-3 | TRBV5-4 | . | TRBD2
TGTGCCAGCAGCTTGGGGCTAGCGTACACCGGGGAGCTGTTTTTT | CASSLGLAYTGELFF | TRBJ2-2 | TRBV5-4 | few | .